The 3 T cell receptor beta chains in this list originate from one sample, sequenced in a study of blood T cell repertoires in COVID-19 (dated by TCRdb to 2020 to 2021). Library preparation used the immunoSEQ multiplex PCR assay. Here the immuneACCESS table is served through TCRdb, limited to in-frame sequences with V and J called. Missing clones are a known gap in these copies; in checked studies unresolved V genes cover under half, and the rest lacks a known reason. Recorded for this sample are approximately 500,000 clones; 75% to 90% of them occurred a single time. Approximately 0.9% of the sample is taken by the ten largest. The sample consisted of peripheral blood. The receptors were sampled from a man in his late teens or twenties with COVID-19, enrolled during active disease.

CDR3 loop: CASSTPGQNTGELFF. DNA for the CDR3: TGTGCCAGTAGTACCCCGGGACAAAACACCGGGGAGCTGTTTTTT. This chain uses TRBV19 with TRBJ2-2; possibly TRBD1 for D (6 bases). Trimming shortened V by 4 bases and J by 2 bases, and 11 bases separated the two germline ends. The CDR3 is 15 residues long. Germline V gives CDR1 LNHDA, CDR2 SQIVND (reference sequence). The full variable domain, its missing parts supplied by reference TRBV19 and TRBJ2-2, is DGGITQSPKYLFRKEGQNVTLSCEQNLNHDAMYWYRQDPGQGLRLIYYSQIVNDFQKGDIAEGYSVSREKKESFPLTVTSAQKNPTAFYLCASSTPGQNTGELFFGEGSRLTVL.

The chain links TRBV29-1 to TRBJ2-2; TRBD1 might be the D (5 bases). Germline CDR1 SQVTM, CDR2 ANQGSEA. The CDR3 is made up of 14 amino acids. V was trimmed by 2 bases and J by 4 bases, leaving 11 bases between them. The CDR3 loop reads CSVEPRVSTGELFF. CDR3 DNA: TGCAGCGTTGAACCCAGGGTGAGCACCGGGGAGCTGTTTTTT.

The rearrangement uses TRBV19 and TRBJ1-2, with 10 bases lining up with TRBD1. Germline V lookup: CDR1 LNHDA, CDR2 SQIVND (reference sequence). The CDR3 runs 13 residues. The V gene end was trimmed by 8 bases and the J gene end by 3 bases; junction bases not matched to a gene: 3. The DNA of the CDR3 is TGTGCCAGTTCGGACAGGGGGGACTATGGCTACACCTTC. It yields the protein CASSDRGDYGYTF.